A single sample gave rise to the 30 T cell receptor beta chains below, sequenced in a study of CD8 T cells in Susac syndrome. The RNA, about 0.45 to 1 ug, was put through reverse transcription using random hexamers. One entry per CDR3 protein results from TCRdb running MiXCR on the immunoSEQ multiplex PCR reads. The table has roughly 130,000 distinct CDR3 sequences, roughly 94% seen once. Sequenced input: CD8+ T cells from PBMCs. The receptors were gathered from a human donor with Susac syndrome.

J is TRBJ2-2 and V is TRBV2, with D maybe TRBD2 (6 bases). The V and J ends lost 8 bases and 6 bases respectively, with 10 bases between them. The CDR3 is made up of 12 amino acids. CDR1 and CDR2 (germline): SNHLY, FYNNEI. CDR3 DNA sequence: TGTGCCAGCGTGCGGAGGGCCGGGGAGCTGTTTTTT. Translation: CASVRRAGELFF. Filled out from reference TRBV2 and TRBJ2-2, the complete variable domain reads EPEVTQTPSHQVTQMGQEVILRCVPISNHLYFYWYRQILGQKVEFLVSFYNNEISEKSEIFDDQFSVERPDGSNFTLKIRSTKLEDSAMYFCASVRRAGELFFGEGSRLTVL.

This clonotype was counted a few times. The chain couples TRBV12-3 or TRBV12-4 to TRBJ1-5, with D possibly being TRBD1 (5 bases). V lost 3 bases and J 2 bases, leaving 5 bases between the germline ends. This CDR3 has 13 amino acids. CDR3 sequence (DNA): TGTGCCAGCAGTTTGACAGGCAATCAGCCCCAGCATTTT. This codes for CASSLTGNQPQHF.

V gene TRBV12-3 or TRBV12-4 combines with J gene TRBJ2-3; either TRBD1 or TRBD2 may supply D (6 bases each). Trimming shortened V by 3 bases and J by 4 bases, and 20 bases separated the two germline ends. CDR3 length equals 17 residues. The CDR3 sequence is CASSFPRRGRVADTQYF. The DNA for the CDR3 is TGTGCCAGCAGTTTCCCCCGACGGGGGCGGGTCGCAGATACGCAGTATTTT.

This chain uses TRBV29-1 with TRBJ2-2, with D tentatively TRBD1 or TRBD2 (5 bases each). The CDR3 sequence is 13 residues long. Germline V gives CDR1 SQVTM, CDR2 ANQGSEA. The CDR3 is CTAGGGNTGELFF. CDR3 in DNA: TGCACTGCGGGTGGGGGAAACACCGGGGAGCTGTTTTTT.

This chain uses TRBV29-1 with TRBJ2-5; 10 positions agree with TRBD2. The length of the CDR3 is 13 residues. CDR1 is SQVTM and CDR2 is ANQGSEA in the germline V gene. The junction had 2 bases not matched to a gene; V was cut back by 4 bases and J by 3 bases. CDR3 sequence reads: CSVVSGGEETQYF. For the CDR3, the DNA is TGCAGCGTTGTAAGCGGGGGGGAAGAGACCCAGTACTTC.

The CDR3 nucleotides are TGCGCCAGCAGCCAAGGGACAGGGAACAATCAGCCCCAGCATTTT. It yields the protein CASSQGTGNNQPQHF. The chain combines TRBV4-1 with TRBJ1-5, with 8 nucleotides matching TRBD1. The junction had 2 bases not matched to a gene; V was cut back by 1 base and J by 3 bases. This CDR3 is built from 15 residues. Germline V gene sequence: CDR1 MGHRA, CDR2 YSYEKL.

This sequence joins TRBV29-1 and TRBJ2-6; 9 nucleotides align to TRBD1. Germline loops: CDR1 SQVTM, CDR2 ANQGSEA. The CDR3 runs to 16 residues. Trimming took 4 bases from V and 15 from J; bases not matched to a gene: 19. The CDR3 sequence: CSVGHPGTGRDRDLTF. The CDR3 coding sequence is TGCAGCGTTGGCCACCCCGGGACAGGGAGGGACAGGGACCTGACTTTC.

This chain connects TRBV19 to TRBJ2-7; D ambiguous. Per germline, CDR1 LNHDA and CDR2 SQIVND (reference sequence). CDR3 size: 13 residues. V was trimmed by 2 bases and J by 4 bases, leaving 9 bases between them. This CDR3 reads CASSISTLYEQYF. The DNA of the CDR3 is TGTGCCAGTAGTATATCGACACTTTACGAGCAGTACTTC. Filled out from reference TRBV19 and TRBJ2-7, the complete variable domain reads DGGITQSPKYLFRKEGQNVTLSCEQNLNHDAMYWYRQDPGQGLRLIYYSQIVNDFQKGDIAEGYSVSREKKESFPLTVTSAQKNPTAFYLCASSISTLYEQYFGPGTRLTVT.

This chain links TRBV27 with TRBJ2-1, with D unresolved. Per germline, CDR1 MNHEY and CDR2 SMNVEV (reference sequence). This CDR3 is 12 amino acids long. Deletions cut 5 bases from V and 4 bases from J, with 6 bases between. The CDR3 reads CASSDTYNEQFF. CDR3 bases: TGTGCCAGCAGTGACACTTACAATGAGCAGTTCTTC.

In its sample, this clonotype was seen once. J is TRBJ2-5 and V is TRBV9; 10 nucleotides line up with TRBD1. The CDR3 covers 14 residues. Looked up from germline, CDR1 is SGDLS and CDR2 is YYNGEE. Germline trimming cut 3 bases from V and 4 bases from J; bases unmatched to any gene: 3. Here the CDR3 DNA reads TGTGCCAGCAGCGCCGACAGGGGGCGAGAGACCCAGTACTTC. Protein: CASSADRGRETQYF.

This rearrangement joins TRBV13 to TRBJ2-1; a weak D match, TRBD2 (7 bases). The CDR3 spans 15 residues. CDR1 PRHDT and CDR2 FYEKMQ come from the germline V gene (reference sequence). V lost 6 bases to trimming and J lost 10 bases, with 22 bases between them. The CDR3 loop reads CASRSRGGPGREQFF. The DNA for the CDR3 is TGTGCCAGCAGGTCGAGGGGGGGGCCGGGTCGGGAGCAGTTCTTC.

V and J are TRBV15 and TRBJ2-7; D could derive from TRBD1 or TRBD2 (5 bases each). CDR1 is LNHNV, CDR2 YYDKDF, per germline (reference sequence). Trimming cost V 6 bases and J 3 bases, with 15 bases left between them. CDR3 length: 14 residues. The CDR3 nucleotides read TGTGCCACCAGTCCGGGGACGGATGGCTACGAGCAGTACTTC. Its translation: CATSPGTDGYEQYF. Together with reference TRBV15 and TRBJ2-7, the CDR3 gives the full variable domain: DAMVIQNPRYQVTQFGKPVTLSCSQTLNHNVMYWYQQKSSQAPKLLFHYYDKDFNNEADTPDNFQSRRPNTSFCFLDIRSPGLGDTAMYLCATSPGTDGYEQYFGPGTRLTVT.

CDR3 sequence: CASSYEGTGGMNSPLHF. The CDR3 nucleotides read TGTGCCAGCAGTTACGAGGGGACAGGGGGCATGAATTCACCCCTCCACTTT. The rearrangement uses TRBV6-5 and TRBJ1-6, with 12 bases fitting TRBD1. This CDR3 is built from 17 residues. Germline assignment: CDR1 MNHEY and CDR2 SVGAGI. V gave up 2 bases and J gave up 7 bases; unmatched junction bases: 6.

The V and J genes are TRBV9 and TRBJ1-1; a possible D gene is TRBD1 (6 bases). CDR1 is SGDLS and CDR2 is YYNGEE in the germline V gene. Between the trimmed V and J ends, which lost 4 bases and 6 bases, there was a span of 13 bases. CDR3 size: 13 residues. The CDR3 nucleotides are TGTGCCAGCAGCCCACCAGGGGAACCTGAAGCTTTCTTT. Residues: CASSPPGEPEAFF.

CDR3 sequence reads: CASSQGGGHTEAFF. The CDR3 DNA sequence: TGTGCCAGCAGCCAAGGAGGGGGCCACACTGAAGCTTTCTTT. This rearrangement joins TRBV3-1 to TRBJ1-1; 7 bases agree with TRBD1. Per germline, CDR1 LGHDT and CDR2 YNNKEL (reference sequence). Losses at the gene ends were 1 base for V and 3 bases for J; bases not matched to a gene: 2. The CDR3 spans 14 residues.

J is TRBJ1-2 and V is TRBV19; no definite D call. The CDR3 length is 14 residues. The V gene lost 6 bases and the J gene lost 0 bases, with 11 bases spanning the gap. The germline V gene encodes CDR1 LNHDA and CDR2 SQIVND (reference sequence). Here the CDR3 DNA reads TGTGCCAGTAGCCCCTGGGGAGCTAACTATGGCTACACCTTC. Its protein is CASSPWGANYGYTF.

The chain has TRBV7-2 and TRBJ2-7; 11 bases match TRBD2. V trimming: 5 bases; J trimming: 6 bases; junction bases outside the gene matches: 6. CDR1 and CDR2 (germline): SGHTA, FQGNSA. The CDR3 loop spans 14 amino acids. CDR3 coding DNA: TGTGCCAGCAGCGACCTAGCGGGGGGCCTCGAGCAGTACTTC. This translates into CASSDLAGGLEQYF.

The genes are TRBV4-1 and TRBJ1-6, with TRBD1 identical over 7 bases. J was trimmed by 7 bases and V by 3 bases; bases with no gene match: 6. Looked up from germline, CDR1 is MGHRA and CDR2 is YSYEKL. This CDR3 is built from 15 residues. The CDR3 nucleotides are TGCGCCAGCAGCCATGAAGGGACAGTCAATTCACCCCTCCACTTT. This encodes CASSHEGTVNSPLHF.

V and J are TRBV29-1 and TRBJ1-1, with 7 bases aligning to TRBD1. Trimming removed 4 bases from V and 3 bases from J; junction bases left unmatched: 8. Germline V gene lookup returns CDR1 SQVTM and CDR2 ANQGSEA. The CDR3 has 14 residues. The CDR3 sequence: CSVGGDRVDTEAFF. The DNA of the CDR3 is TGCAGCGTTGGGGGCGACAGGGTAGACACTGAAGCTTTCTTT.

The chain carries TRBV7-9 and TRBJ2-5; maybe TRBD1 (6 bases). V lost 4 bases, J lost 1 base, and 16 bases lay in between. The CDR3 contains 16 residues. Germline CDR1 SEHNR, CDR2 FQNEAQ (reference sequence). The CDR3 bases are TGTGCCAGCAGCTCCCGCTCCGGACAGTTCCAAGAGACCCAGTACTTC. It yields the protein CASSSRSGQFQETQYF.

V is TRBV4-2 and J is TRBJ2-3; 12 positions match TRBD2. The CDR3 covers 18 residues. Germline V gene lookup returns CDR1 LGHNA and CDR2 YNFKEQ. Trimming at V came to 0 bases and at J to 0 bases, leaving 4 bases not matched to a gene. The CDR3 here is CASSQDQLAGGSTDTQYF. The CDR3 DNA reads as TGTGCCAGCAGCCAAGATCAACTAGCGGGGGGTAGCACAGATACGCAGTATTTT.

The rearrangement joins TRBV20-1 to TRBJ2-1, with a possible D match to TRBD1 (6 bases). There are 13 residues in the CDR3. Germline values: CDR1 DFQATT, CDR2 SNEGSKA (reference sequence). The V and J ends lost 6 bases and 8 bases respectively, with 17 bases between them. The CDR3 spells CSAELQGLDEQFF. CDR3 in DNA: TGCAGTGCCGAACTACAGGGTCTGGATGAGCAGTTCTTC.

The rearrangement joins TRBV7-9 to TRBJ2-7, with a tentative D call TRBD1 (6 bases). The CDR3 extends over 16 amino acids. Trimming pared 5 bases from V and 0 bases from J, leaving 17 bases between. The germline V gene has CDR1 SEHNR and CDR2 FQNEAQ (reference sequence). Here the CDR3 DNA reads TGTGCCAGCAGCCCAGGACAGCCCGTCCTCTCCTACGAGCAGTACTTC. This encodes CASSPGQPVLSYEQYF.

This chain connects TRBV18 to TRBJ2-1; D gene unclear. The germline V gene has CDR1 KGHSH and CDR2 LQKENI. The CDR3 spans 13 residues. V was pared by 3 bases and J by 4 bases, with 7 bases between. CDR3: CASSPSNYNEQFF. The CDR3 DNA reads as TGTGCCAGCTCACCGTCTAATTACAATGAGCAGTTCTTC.

CDR3 loop: CASSSPGLHNEQFF. For the CDR3, the DNA is TGTGCCAGCAGCTCGCCGGGACTACACAATGAGCAGTTCTTC. V gene TRBV13 combines with J gene TRBJ2-1, with TRBD2 identical over 7 bases. The CDR3 is 14 amino acids. The junction had 5 bases not matched to a gene; V was cut back by 4 bases and J by 5 bases. The germline gives CDR1 PRHDT, CDR2 FYEKMQ (reference sequence).

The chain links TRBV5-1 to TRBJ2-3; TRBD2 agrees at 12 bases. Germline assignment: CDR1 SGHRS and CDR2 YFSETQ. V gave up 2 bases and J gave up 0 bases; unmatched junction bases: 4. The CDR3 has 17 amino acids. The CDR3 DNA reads TGCGCCAGCAGCTTTACTAGCGGGGGGCCGAGCACAGATACGCAGTATTTT. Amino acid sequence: CASSFTSGGPSTDTQYF.

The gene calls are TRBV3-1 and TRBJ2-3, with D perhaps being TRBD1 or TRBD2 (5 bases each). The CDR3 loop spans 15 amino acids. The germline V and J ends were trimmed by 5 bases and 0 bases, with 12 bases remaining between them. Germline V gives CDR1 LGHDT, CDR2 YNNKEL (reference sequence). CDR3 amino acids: CASSDRDASTDTQYF. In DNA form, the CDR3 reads TGTGCCAGCAGCGACCGGGACGCTAGCACAGATACGCAGTATTTT.

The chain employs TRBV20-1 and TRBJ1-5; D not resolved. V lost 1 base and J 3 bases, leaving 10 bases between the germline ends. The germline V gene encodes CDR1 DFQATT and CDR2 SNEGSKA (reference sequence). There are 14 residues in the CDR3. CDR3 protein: CSARVPGYNQPQHF. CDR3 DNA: TGCAGTGCTAGAGTGCCAGGCTACAATCAGCCCCAGCATTTT.

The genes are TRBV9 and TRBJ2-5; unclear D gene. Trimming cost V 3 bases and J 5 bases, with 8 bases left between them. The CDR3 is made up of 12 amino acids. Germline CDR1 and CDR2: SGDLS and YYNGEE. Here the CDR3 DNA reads TGTGCCAGCAGCGGTGATATCGAGACCCAGTACTTC. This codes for CASSGDIETQYF. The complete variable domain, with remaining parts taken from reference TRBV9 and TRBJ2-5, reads DSGVTQTPKHLITATGQRVTLRCSPRSGDLSVYWYQQSLDQGLQFLIQYYNGEERAKGNILERFSAQQFPDLHSELNLSSLELGDSALYFCASSGDIETQYFGPGTRLLVL.

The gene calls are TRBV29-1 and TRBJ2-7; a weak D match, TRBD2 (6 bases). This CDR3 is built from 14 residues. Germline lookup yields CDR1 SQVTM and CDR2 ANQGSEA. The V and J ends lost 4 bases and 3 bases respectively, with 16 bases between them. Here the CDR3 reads CSVGGGRTLYEQYF. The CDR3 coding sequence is TGCAGCGTTGGGGGTGGGAGGACCCTCTACGAGCAGTACTTC.